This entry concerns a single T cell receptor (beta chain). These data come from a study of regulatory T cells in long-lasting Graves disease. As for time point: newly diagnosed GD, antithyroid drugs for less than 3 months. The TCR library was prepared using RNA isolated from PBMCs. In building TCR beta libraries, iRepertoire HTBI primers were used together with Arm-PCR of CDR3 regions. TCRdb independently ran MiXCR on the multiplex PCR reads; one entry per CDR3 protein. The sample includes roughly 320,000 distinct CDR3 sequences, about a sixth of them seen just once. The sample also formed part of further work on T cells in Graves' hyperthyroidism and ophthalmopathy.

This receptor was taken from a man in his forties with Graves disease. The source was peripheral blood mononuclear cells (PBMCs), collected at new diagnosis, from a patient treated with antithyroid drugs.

This chain's CDR3 is CASSSAGTRQFF. Written as DNA, the CDR3 is TGTGCCAGCAGCTCCGCCGGGACTAGGCAGTTCTTC. The chain has TRBV7-3 and TRBJ2-1; 8 nucleotides align to TRBD2. Trimming cost V 4 bases and J 12 bases; bases outside gene matches: 5. The CDR3 is 12 amino acids. CDR1 is SGHTA and CDR2 is FQGTGA in the germline V gene. The entire variable domain, with the rest obtained from reference TRBV7-3 and TRBJ2-1, is as follows: GAGVSQTPSNKVTEKGKYVELRCDPISGHTALYWYRQSLGQGPEFLIYFQGTGAADDSGLPNDRFFAVRPEGSVSTLKIQRTERGDSAVYLCASSSAGTRQFFGPGTRLTVL.